One sample yielded the 31 T cell receptor beta chains listed below, sequenced in a study of blood T cell repertoires in COVID-19. Repertoires were generated with immunoSEQ multiplex PCR, while TCRdb's copy carries only in-frame clones and drops some. The sample holds around 150,000 clones, less than 85% seen once. Sequencing used peripheral blood. These receptors originate from a woman aged 40-49 years with COVID-19, enrolled during active disease.

This chain links TRBV30 with TRBJ2-3, with a weak D call TRBD2 (5 bases). The V end was cut by 5 bases, the J end by 5 bases, with 8 bases between. Germline V lookup: CDR1 GTSNPN, CDR2 SVGIG (reference sequence). This CDR3 comprises 11 residues. The CDR3 bases are TGTGCCTGGGGAAGCGGAGATACGCAGTATTTT. Translated, it gives CAWGSGDTQYF.

This chain joins TRBV28 and TRBJ2-7; D unresolved. Germline CDR1 MDHEN, CDR2 SYDVKM. The CDR3 contains 13 residues. Trimming left V 6 bases short and J 7 bases short, with 16 bases between. The CDR3 spells CASSYRLHREQYF. DNA of the CDR3: TGTGCCAGCAGCTACCGTCTCCACCGGGAGCAGTACTTC. Based on the CDR3 plus reference TRBV28 and TRBJ2-7, the full variable domain is DVKVTQSSRYLVKRTGEKVFLECVQDMDHENMFWYRQDPGLGLRLIYFSYDVKMKEKGDIPEGYSVSREKKERFSLILESASTNQTSMYLCASSYRLHREQYFGPGTRLTVT.

The gene calls are TRBV5-4 and TRBJ1-1; D remains unclear. This CDR3 is built from 13 residues. V lost 5 bases and J lost 6, with 14 bases in between. The germline gives CDR1 SGHNT, CDR2 YYREEE (reference sequence). In DNA, the CDR3 is TGTGCCAGCAGGGAGGGATATTTGGCTGAAGCTTTCTTT. As protein: CASREGYLAEAFF.

V is TRBV28 and J is TRBJ1-2, with D possibly matching TRBD1 (5 bases). This CDR3 is 15 amino acids long. V was pared by 2 bases and J by 5 bases, with 15 bases between. CDR1 is MDHEN and CDR2 is SYDVKM in the germline V gene. CDR3 amino acids: CASSLGWAGDYGYTF. CDR3 nucleotides: TGTGCCAGCAGTTTAGGGTGGGCGGGGGATTATGGCTACACCTTC.

This chain links TRBV27 with TRBJ1-2; 8 positions agree with TRBD1. The CDR3 length is 16 residues. J lost 4 bases, V lost 4 bases, and 11 bases had no gene match. The germline gives CDR1 MNHEY, CDR2 SMNVEV (reference sequence). The CDR3 reads CASSSLLGGQVYGYTF. The DNA for the CDR3 is TGTGCCAGCAGTTCCTTATTGGGGGGACAGGTCTATGGCTACACCTTC.

The chain recombines TRBV28 with TRBJ2-7; a possible D gene is TRBD1 (5 bases). The germline V gene has CDR1 MDHEN and CDR2 SYDVKM. This CDR3 contains 13 residues. V lost 6 bases to trimming and J lost 0 bases, with 9 bases between them. This CDR3 reads CASRIGASYEQYF. DNA of the CDR3: TGTGCCAGCAGGATAGGGGCCTCCTACGAGCAGTACTTC.

The V gene is TRBV10-3, the J gene TRBJ2-5; 12 bases match TRBD2. Losses at the gene ends were 10 bases for V and 1 base for J; bases not matched to a gene: 16. The germline gives CDR1 ENHRY, CDR2 SYGVKD. The CDR3 spans 18 residues. The CDR3 spells CATQTLAGGPMSQETQYF. The DNA of the CDR3 is TGTGCCACCCAAACTCTAGCGGGGGGGCCGATGTCCCAAGAGACCCAGTACTTC.

The chain links TRBV5-8 to TRBJ2-3, with 7 bases that match TRBD2. The trim removed 0 bases at V and 0 bases at J, leaving 4 bases unmatched. Germline loops: CDR1 SGHTS, CDR2 YDEGEE. This CDR3 has 16 amino acids. DNA of the CDR3: TGTGCCAGCAGCTTGGATGTGCGGGGGAGCACAGATACGCAGTATTTT. The encoded protein is CASSLDVRGSTDTQYF.

The genes are TRBV30 and TRBJ2-3; 8 bases are a match to TRBD2. Trimming took 4 bases from V and 0 from J; bases not matched to a gene: 0. Germline V gene lookup returns CDR1 GTSNPN and CDR2 SVGIG (reference sequence). This CDR3 comprises 13 residues. Here the CDR3 reads CAWTSGSTDTQYF. The DNA of the CDR3 is TGTGCCTGGACTAGCGGGAGCACAGATACGCAGTATTTT.

The CDR3 region has the DNA TGTGCCAGCAGCGATAGGAGCTCCTATAATTCACCCCTCCACTTT. It specifies CASSDRSSYNSPLHF. The chain links TRBV28 to TRBJ1-6; unclear D gene. V lost 6 bases to trimming and J lost 0 bases, with 9 bases between them. Germline-derived CDR1 and CDR2 are MDHEN and SYDVKM. The CDR3 loop spans 15 amino acids.

The rearrangement joins TRBV6-6 to TRBJ2-7, with 7 bases matching TRBD1. The CDR3 has 13 residues. The V gene end was trimmed by 4 bases and the J gene end by 6 bases; junction bases not matched to a gene: 6. The germline V gene encodes CDR1 MNHNY and CDR2 SVGAGI (reference sequence). In DNA form, the CDR3 reads TGTGCCAGCAGTTTCAGGGGACAGCGCGAGCAGTACTTC. It yields the protein CASSFRGQREQYF.

J is TRBJ1-5 and V is TRBV5-5, with unresolved D. This CDR3 contains 15 residues. Trimming left V 1 base short and J 9 bases short, with 17 bases between. The germline V gene encodes CDR1 SGHKS and CDR2 YYEKEE (reference sequence). The CDR3 bases are TGTGCCAGCAGCTTGACGGCGGGTCCAATCTCGCCCCAGCATTTT. Amino acid sequence: CASSLTAGPISPQHF. Drawing the rest from reference TRBV5-5 and TRBJ1-5, the complete variable domain is DAGVTQSPTHLIKTRGQQVTLRCSPISGHKSVSWYQQVLGQGPQFIFQYYEKEERGRGNFPDRFSARQFPNYSSELNVNALLLGDSALYLCASSLTAGPISPQHFGDGTRLSIL.

This chain's CDR3 is CASSETLRQVTNQPQHF. CDR3 in DNA: TGCGCCAGCAGTGAGACTCTCAGACAGGTTACCAATCAGCCCCAGCATTTT. The V gene is TRBV10-2, the J gene TRBJ1-5; D is possibly TRBD1 (6 bases). This CDR3 has 17 amino acids. V lost 2 bases to trimming and J lost 3 bases, with 17 bases between them. Germline CDR1 and CDR2: WSHSY and SAAADI.

Concerning this clone itself: A junction end diverges from the germline sequence, so it may reflect a read error. The chain recombines TRBV7-7 with TRBJ1-4; the match to TRBD1 covers 10 bases. This CDR3 region has 15 residues. Germline CDR1 and CDR2: SSHAT and FNYEAQ (reference sequence). This CDR3 is CASSTGTGADEKLFF. CDR3 sequence (DNA): TGTGCTAGCAGCACAGGGACAGGGGCAGACGAAAAACTGTTTTTT. Supplemented by reference TRBV7-7 and TRBJ1-4, the full variable domain reads GAGVSQSPRYKVTKRGQDVTLRCDPISSHATLYWYQQALGQGPEFLTYFNYEAQPDKSGLPSDRFSAERPEGSISTLTIQRTEQRDSAMYRCASSTGTGADEKLFFGSGTQLSVL.

This chain joins TRBV27 and TRBJ1-2, with D possibly matching TRBD1 (5 bases). The V end lost 1 base, the J end lost 2 bases, and 14 bases lay between the germline ends. Germline CDR1 MNHEY, CDR2 SMNVEV (reference sequence). The CDR3 spans 16 residues. CDR3 DNA sequence: TGTGCCAGCAGTTTATACACCCCGGACACCAACTATGGCTACACCTTC. Its translation is CASSLYTPDTNYGYTF.

The V gene is TRBV12-3 or TRBV12-4, the J gene TRBJ2-1, with a weak D call TRBD1 (5 bases). Trimming left V 7 bases short and J 10 bases short, with 14 bases between. CDR3 length: 12 amino acids. The CDR3 here is CASTITRQEQFF. In DNA, the CDR3 is TGTGCCAGCACCATTACCCGACAGGAGCAGTTCTTC.

The chain employs TRBV29-1 and TRBJ1-2; the D is unclear. The CDR3 has 13 residues. Germline V gene data show CDR1 as SQVTM and CDR2 as ANQGSEA. V was trimmed by 5 bases and J by 3 bases, leaving 13 bases between them. In DNA form, the CDR3 reads TGCAGCGTTCGCGCGGCCGGCGACTATGGCTACACCTTC. This sequence encodes CSVRAAGDYGYTF. Supplemented by reference TRBV29-1 and TRBJ1-2, the full variable domain reads SAVISQKPSRDICQRGTSLTIQCQVDSQVTMMFWYRQQPGQSLTLIATANQGSEATYESGFVIDKFPISRPNLTFSTLTVSNMSPEDSSIYLCSVRAAGDYGYTFGSGTRLTVV.

This clone has a count of ten or more. The genes are TRBV18 and TRBJ1-2; a possible D gene is TRBD1 (6 bases). Between the trimmed V and J ends, which lost 3 bases and 8 bases, there was a span of 13 bases. The CDR3 length is 13 residues. Germline values: CDR1 KGHSH, CDR2 LQKENI. CDR3 DNA: TGTGCCAGCTCACCTGGACAGTCAAAGGGCTACACCTTC. It is translated as CASSPGQSKGYTF.

The chain links TRBV15 to TRBJ2-1; D gene uncertain. Germline V gene sequence: CDR1 LNHNV, CDR2 YYDKDF (reference sequence). This CDR3 comprises 13 residues. Trimming took 1 base from V and 9 from J, leaving 10 bases between them. In DNA form, the CDR3 reads TGTGCCACCAGCAGAGTTCAGGTACTTGAGCAGTTCTTC. It specifies CATSRVQVLEQFF.

The V gene is TRBV2, the J gene TRBJ2-5, with a tentative D call TRBD2 (5 bases). Per germline, CDR1 SNHLY and CDR2 FYNNEI. The germline V and J ends were trimmed by 6 bases and 4 bases, with 12 bases remaining between them. The CDR3 consists of 13 residues. CDR3 DNA: TGTGCCAGCAGGCTTCGGGGTCGAGAGACCCAGTACTTC. It codes for CASRLRGRETQYF.

The genes are TRBV5-5 and TRBJ2-7, with a tentative D call TRBD1 (5 bases). CDR1 and CDR2 from the germline V gene are SGHKS and YYEKEE (reference sequence). The V end was cut by 1 base, the J end by 4 bases, with 6 bases between. The CDR3 totals 12 residues. CDR3 region: CASSLNRYEQYF. The CDR3 DNA reads TGTGCCAGCAGCTTGAACAGGTACGAGCAGTACTTC.

The chain couples TRBV19 to TRBJ1-5, with 8 nucleotides matching TRBD1. The CDR3 contains 15 residues. Germline V lookup: CDR1 LNHDA, CDR2 SQIVND (reference sequence). The V gene end was trimmed by 5 bases and the J gene end by 9 bases; junction bases not matched to a gene: 12. Here the CDR3 reads CASSPDRGGGRPQHF. The DNA for the CDR3 is TGTGCCAGTAGTCCAGACAGGGGAGGGGGTCGGCCCCAGCATTTT.

This chain joins TRBV18 and TRBJ1-5; 9 bases align to TRBD1. The CDR3 runs to 17 residues. V lost 1 base, J lost 6 bases, and 10 bases stayed unmatched. Germline CDR1 KGHSH, CDR2 LQKENI. The CDR3 here is CASSPQRDTGGRQPQHF. CDR3 coding DNA: TGTGCCAGCTCACCACAAAGGGACACAGGGGGCCGTCAGCCCCAGCATTTT. The full variable domain, with the rest looked up from reference TRBV18 and TRBJ1-5, is NAGVMQNPRHLVRRRGQEARLRCSPMKGHSHVYWYRQLPEEGLKFMVYLQKENIIDESGMPKERFSAEFPKEGPSILRIQQVVRGDSAAYFCASSPQRDTGGRQPQHFGDGTRLSIL.

The J gene is TRBJ1-1, the V gene TRBV27; no clear D. Per germline, CDR1 MNHEY and CDR2 SMNVEV (reference sequence). The length of the CDR3 is 14 residues. V lost 6 bases and J lost 1, with 12 bases in between. DNA of the CDR3: TGTGCCAGCAGCCCCCGGGGAAAGAACACTGAAGCTTTCTTT. Residues: CASSPRGKNTEAFF.

This chain connects TRBV28 to TRBJ1-5; no definite D call. The CDR3 is 14 residues long. Germline assignment: CDR1 MDHEN and CDR2 SYDVKM. The ends were cut back, 2 bases at V and 11 bases at J, with 16 bases in the middle. The CDR3 reads CASSLMGSGRSQHF. The CDR3 DNA sequence: TGTGCCAGCAGTTTAATGGGAAGCGGTCGTTCCCAGCATTTT.

As concerns this clone: One junction end disagrees with the germline gene, perhaps due to a read error. The chain joins TRBV10-1 to TRBJ2-1, with 7 bases aligning to TRBD2. This CDR3 comprises 14 residues. CDR1 is WNHNN and CDR2 is SYGVQD in the germline V gene (reference sequence). The CDR3 DNA is TGCGCCAGTAAGGGTGGGGAGCGGGGAAAGCCAAAAGTCTTC. It encodes CASKGGERGKPKVF.

J is TRBJ2-2 and V is TRBV19, with TRBD1 matching 8 bases. The CDR3 is 16 amino acids. J gave up 6 bases and V 5 bases, and 11 bases lay outside the gene matches. Germline CDR1 reads LNHDA; CDR2 reads SQIVND (reference sequence). CDR3 nucleotides: TGTGCCAGTAGTGCAGGACAGGGTTTCGGAGCCGGGGAGCTGTTTTTT. Its translation: CASSAGQGFGAGELFF.

The chain carries TRBV27 and TRBJ2-2; 8 bases are shared with TRBD1. V lost 4 bases and J lost 11; bases outside the gene matches: 6. Germline CDR1 MNHEY, CDR2 SMNVEV (reference sequence). This CDR3 has 13 residues. CDR3 coding DNA: TGTGCCAGCAGTTCCGACAGGGGCGGAGAGCTGTTTTTT. It specifies CASSSDRGGELFF.

V usage is TRBV5-6 and J usage is TRBJ2-3; TRBD2 agrees at 7 bases. Germline lookup yields CDR1 SGHDT and CDR2 YYEEEE. Losses at the gene ends were 10 bases for V and 4 bases for J; bases not matched to a gene: 15. This CDR3 spans 15 amino acids. This CDR3 is CAAGGRSGVADTQYF. The CDR3 bases are TGTGCCGCCGGGGGGAGGAGCGGGGTGGCAGATACGCAGTATTTT.

V and J are TRBV9 and TRBJ1-1, with D tentatively TRBD1 (6 bases). The ends were cut back, 0 bases at V and 2 bases at J, with 11 bases in the middle. From germline, CDR1 is SGDLS and CDR2 YYNGEE. The CDR3 totals 15 residues. CDR3 coding DNA: TGTGCCAGCAGCGTAGAGGCAGGGGAAAACACTGAAGCTTTCTTT. Amino acids: CASSVEAGENTEAFF.

The chain combines TRBV28 with TRBJ2-1, with D perhaps TRBD1 (5 bases). The CDR3 extends over 13 amino acids. V was cut by 2 bases and J by 7 bases, with 9 bases left in between. Germline V gene data show CDR1 as MDHEN and CDR2 as SYDVKM. CDR3 sequence (DNA): TGTGCCAGCAGTTTAACAGGAGCGAATGAGCAGTTCTTC. This gives the protein CASSLTGANEQFF.